The table lists the clone carrying this TCR beta chain with a few counts. The antigen remains undetermined. Molecular barcoding with unique molecular identifiers was used for the TCRbeta library. TCRdb independently ran MiXCR on the PCR reads; one entry per CDR3 protein. The sample carries approximately 800,000 distinct CDR3 sequences, roughly 15% recorded once. The data belong to a study of T-cell reconstitution after alpha-beta-depleted transplantation in children. The study, taken as a whole, reports: At one year after transplant, newly produced T cells mostly accounted for T-cell counts and diversity. Reportedly, only several hundred clones from non-depleted graft cells drove alpha-beta T-cell counts at about two months.

Per germline, CDR1 SGHRS and CDR2 YFSETQ. The CDR3 sequence is 17 residues long. V was pared by 2 bases and J by 3 bases, with 10 bases of the junction left unmatched. This TCR came from a male patient aged 5 to 17 who had a stem cell transplant for acute lymphoblastic leukemia, so the T cells may come from the graft donor. The input for sequencing was PBMCs, mostly from graft donor cells, taken 360 days after TCRalphabeta/CD19-depleted stem cell transplant. The J gene is TRBJ2-1, the V gene TRBV5-1, with TRBD1 identical over 8 bases. This chain's CDR3 is CASSLHLLGTGYNEQFF. The DNA for the CDR3 is TGCGCCAGCAGCTTACATCTACTAGGGACAGGCTACAATGAGCAGTTCTTC.